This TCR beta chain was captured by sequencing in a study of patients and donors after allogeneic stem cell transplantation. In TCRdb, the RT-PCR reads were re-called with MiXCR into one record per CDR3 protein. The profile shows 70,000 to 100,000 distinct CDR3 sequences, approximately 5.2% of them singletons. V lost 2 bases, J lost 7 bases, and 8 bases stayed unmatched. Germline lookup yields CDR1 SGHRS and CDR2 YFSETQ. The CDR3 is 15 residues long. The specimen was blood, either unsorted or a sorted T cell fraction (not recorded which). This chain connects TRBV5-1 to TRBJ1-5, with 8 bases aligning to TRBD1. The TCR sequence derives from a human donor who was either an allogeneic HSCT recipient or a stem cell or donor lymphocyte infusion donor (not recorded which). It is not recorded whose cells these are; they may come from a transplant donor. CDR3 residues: CASSFSGQGGQPQHF. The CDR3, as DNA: TGCGCCAGCAGCTTCTCAGGACAGGGCGGCCAGCCCCAGCATTTT.